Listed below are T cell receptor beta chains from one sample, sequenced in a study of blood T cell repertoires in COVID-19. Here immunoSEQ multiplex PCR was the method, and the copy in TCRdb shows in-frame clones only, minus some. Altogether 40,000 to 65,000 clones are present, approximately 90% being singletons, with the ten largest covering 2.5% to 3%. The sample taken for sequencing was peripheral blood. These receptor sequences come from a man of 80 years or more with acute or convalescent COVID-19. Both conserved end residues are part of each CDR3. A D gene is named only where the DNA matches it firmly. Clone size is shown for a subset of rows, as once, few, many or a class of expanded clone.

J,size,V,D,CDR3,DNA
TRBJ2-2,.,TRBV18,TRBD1,CASSSPGQGMAGELFF,TGTGCCAGCTCATCACCGGGACAGGGGATGGCCGGGGAGCTGTTTTTT
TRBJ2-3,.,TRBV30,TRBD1,CACGQGYTDTQYF,TGTGCCTGCGGACAGGGGTACACAGATACGCAGTATTTT
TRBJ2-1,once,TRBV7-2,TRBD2,CASSLRPSGGHPYNEQFF,TGTGCCAGCAGCTTAAGGCCTAGCGGGGGCCACCCCTACAATGAGCAGTTCTTC
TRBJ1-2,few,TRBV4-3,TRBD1,CASSQDRALAEGYTF,TGCGCCAGCAGCCAGGACAGGGCCCTGGCGGAGGGCTACACCTTC
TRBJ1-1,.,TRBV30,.,CAWDKGVRADTEAFF,TGTGCCTGGGACAAGGGGGTACGGGCAGACACTGAAGCTTTCTTT
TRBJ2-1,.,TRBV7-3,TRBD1,CASSLMGQGISEQFF,TGTGCCAGCAGCTTAATGGGACAGGGGATCAGTGAGCAGTTCTTC
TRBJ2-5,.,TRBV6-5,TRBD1,CASRGTGGSGETQYF,TGTGCCAGCAGAGGGACAGGGGGAAGTGGAGAGACCCAGTACTTC
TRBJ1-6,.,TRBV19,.,CASSTRENSPLHF,TGTGCCAGTAGTACCAGGGAAAATTCACCCCTCCACTTT
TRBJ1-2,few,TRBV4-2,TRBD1,CASSPLSDRDDYGYTF,TGTGCCAGCAGCCCGCTCTCGGACAGGGATGACTATGGCTACACCTTC
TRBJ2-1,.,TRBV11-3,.,CASSTLRAPNEQFF,TGTGCCAGCAGCACACTGCGGGCTCCCAATGAGCAGTTCTTC
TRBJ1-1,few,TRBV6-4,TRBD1,CASSDPPGGEAFF,TGTGCCAGCAGTGACCCTCCAGGGGGTGAAGCTTTCTTT
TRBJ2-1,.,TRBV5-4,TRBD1,CASSPGQAYLGEQFF,TGTGCCAGCAGCCCGGGACAGGCCTATCTGGGTGAGCAGTTCTTC
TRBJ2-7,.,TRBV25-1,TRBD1,CASSEFKQGAYEQYF,TGTGCCAGCAGTGAATTTAAACAGGGGGCTTACGAGCAGTACTTC
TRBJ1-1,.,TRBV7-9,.,CASSLVRDKAFF,TGTGCCAGCAGCTTAGTCCGGGACAAAGCTTTCTTT
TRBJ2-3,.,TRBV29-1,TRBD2,CSHGLAGITDTQYF,TGCAGCCATGGACTAGCGGGGATCACAGATACGCAGTATTTT
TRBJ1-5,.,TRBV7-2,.,CASSPQGNQPQHF,TGTGCCAGCAGCCCACAAGGCAATCAGCCCCAGCATTTT
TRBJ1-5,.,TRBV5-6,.,CASSFYTAGTTWGLGPQHF,TGTGCCAGCAGCTTTTATACGGCAGGGACCACTTGGGGGCTAGGGCCCCAGCATTTT
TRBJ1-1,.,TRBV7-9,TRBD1,CASSHSGGKTEAFF,TGTGCCAGCAGCCATTCAGGGGGCAAGACTGAAGCTTTCTTT
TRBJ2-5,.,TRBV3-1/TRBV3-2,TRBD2,CASSQFLSTSGGQETQYF,TGTGCCAGCAGCCAATTTCTGTCGACTAGCGGGGGTCAAGAGACCCAGTACTTC
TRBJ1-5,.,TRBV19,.,CASSTGEQGTANQPQHF,TGTGCCAGTAGTACTGGCGAACAGGGTACGGCCAATCAGCCCCAGCATTTT
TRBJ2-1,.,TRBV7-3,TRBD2,CASSLRGLAGGYNEQFF,TGTGCCAGCAGCTTAAGGGGACTAGCGGGGGGATACAATGAGCAGTTCTTC
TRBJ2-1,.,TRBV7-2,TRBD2,CASSSQAGGQYNEQFF,TGTGCCAGCAGCTCCCAAGCGGGGGGGCAGTACAATGAGCAGTTCTTC
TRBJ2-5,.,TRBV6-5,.,CASSPQAPLGTQYF,TGTGCCAGCAGTCCCCAGGCACCCCTGGGGACCCAGTACTTC
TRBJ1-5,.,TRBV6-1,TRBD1,CASSGQGGNQPQHF,TGTGCCAGCAGTGGACAGGGGGGGAATCAGCCCCAGCATTTT